This entry lists 21 T cell receptor beta chains sequenced from one sample in a study of CXCR3-negative and CXCR3-positive naive CD8 T cells (dated by TCRdb to between 2017 and 2020). Findings and caveats that apply to the study as a whole: TRB CDR3s from CXCR3-positive naive cells showed higher hydrophobicity (lower Kidera factor 4), lower energy, and higher strength and volume indices than CXCR3-negative naive cells.

The antigens of these receptors remain unknown. Instrument used: NextSeq 550. The Human TCR Profiling Kit (MiLaboratory) was used to prepare UMI-labeled 5' RACE TRB cDNA libraries. The reads underwent TCRdb reprocessing, giving one record for each CDR3 protein sequence and no DNA. The sample's records list 150,000 to 170,000 distinct CDR3 sequences. The top ten hold approximately 0.46% of the sample. Specimen: naive CXCR3+ CD8+ T cells from blood. Per the publication, the cell subset or site label means: CD45RO-CCR7+CD27+CD95- naive CD8+ T cells expressing CXCR3 (TNR3+). The source is a human donor in good health. Some clones in this sample may be carry-over from other donors' samples.

This sequence joins TRBV29-1 and TRBJ2-2; TCRdb's assignment of TRBD1 cannot be checked, as there is no DNA. This CDR3 is 13 amino acids long. Germline V gives CDR1 SQVTM, CDR2 ANQGSEA. CDR3 in amino acids: CSVERDAHGELFF.

The chain uses TRBV28 and TRBJ2-1; TCRdb's assignment of TRBD2 cannot be checked, as there is no DNA. The CDR3 covers 15 residues. Germline CDR1 is MDHEN and CDR2 is SYDVKM. CDR3: CASSLRTSPGNEQFF. The full variable domain, rest sourced from reference TRBV28 and TRBJ2-1, is DVKVTQSSRYLVKRTGEKVFLECVQDMDHENMFWYRQDPGLGLRLIYFSYDVKMKEKGDIPEGYSVSREKKERFSLILESASTNQTSMYLCASSLRTSPGNEQFFGPGTRLTVL.

The genes are TRBV5-8 and TRBJ1-4; no DNA is available, so the TRBD1 call from TCRdb remains unchecked. The CDR3 runs 16 residues. Germline assignment: CDR1 SGHTS and CDR2 YDEGEE. CDR3 loop: CASLPWTGDHNEKLFF.

The V gene is TRBV6-2 or TRBV6-3, the J gene TRBJ1-1; TCRdb returns TRBD1, unconfirmable since there is no DNA. The CDR3 is made up of 13 amino acids. Germline CDR1 and CDR2: MNHEY and SVGEGT. The CDR3 here is CASSYSAGTEAFF.

CDR3 protein: CASRLTYEQYF. This rearrangement joins TRBV5-1 to TRBJ2-7. The germline gives CDR1 SGHRS, CDR2 YFSETQ. The CDR3 consists of 11 residues.

The J gene is TRBJ2-7, the V gene TRBV15; no DNA is available, so the TRBD1 call from TCRdb remains unchecked. This CDR3 contains 15 residues. Germline values: CDR1 LNHNV, CDR2 YYDKDF (reference sequence). CDR3 loop: CATSRDLGPIYEQYF. Filled out from reference TRBV15 and TRBJ2-7, the complete variable domain reads DAMVIQNPRYQVTQFGKPVTLSCSQTLNHNVMYWYQQKSSQAPKLLFHYYDKDFNNEADTPDNFQSRRPNTSFCFLDIRSPGLGDTAMYLCATSRDLGPIYEQYFGPGTRLTVT.

The chain combines TRBV7-6 with TRBJ2-1; TCRdb's D call, TRBD1, is unchecked because there is no DNA. CDR1 and CDR2 from the germline V gene are SGHVS and FNYEAQ. The CDR3 totals 16 residues. The CDR3 reads CASSSGGGGGWDEQFF.

The rearrangement uses TRBV15 and TRBJ1-1. This CDR3 has 13 residues. Germline lookup yields CDR1 LNHNV and CDR2 YYDKDF (reference sequence). CDR3 residues: CATLDGLNTEAFF.

V and J are TRBV5-1 and TRBJ2-1; TCRdb reports TRBD2, a call that lacks DNA to check it against. This CDR3 spans 15 amino acids. Per germline, CDR1 SGHRS and CDR2 YFSETQ. The CDR3 region is CASSLGLAGYNEQFF.

The chain carries TRBV20-1 and TRBJ2-7. The V gene's germline CDR1 is DFQATT and CDR2 SNEGSKA (reference sequence). CDR3 size: 12 residues. The CDR3: CSARDMTYEQYF.

The J gene is TRBJ2-1, the V gene TRBV9; there is no DNA to check the TCRdb D call of TRBD2. The CDR3 is 17 amino acids. The germline V gene encodes CDR1 SGDLS and CDR2 YYNGEE. The CDR3 sequence: CASEPLAGGRGYNEQFF.

The CDR3 loop is CASSRGAGYEQYF. The V call is TRBV5-6, the J call TRBJ2-7; without DNA, the TCRdb call of TRBD1 cannot be checked. In germline, CDR1 is SGHDT, CDR2 YYEEEE. This CDR3 has 13 residues.

The CDR3 sequence: CASSYRVAYTDTQYF. This chain uses TRBV6-5 with TRBJ2-3. The CDR3 has 15 residues. CDR1 and CDR2 (germline): MNHEY, SVGAGI.

The CDR3 protein is CACQRSGGALEQYF. V usage is TRBV11-2 and J usage is TRBJ2-7; the TRBD2 assignment by TCRdb is unverifiable without DNA. This CDR3 has 14 amino acids. Germline values: CDR1 SGHAT, CDR2 FQNNGV.

The genes are TRBV28 and TRBJ2-7; TCRdb picks TRBD1, but there is no DNA to check that call. The CDR3 is made up of 14 amino acids. Per the germline V gene, CDR1 is MDHEN and CDR2 is SYDVKM. The CDR3 here is CASSSGQYNYEQYF. The complete variable domain, with remaining parts taken from reference TRBV28 and TRBJ2-7, reads DVKVTQSSRYLVKRTGEKVFLECVQDMDHENMFWYRQDPGLGLRLIYFSYDVKMKEKGDIPEGYSVSREKKERFSLILESASTNQTSMYLCASSSGQYNYEQYFGPGTRLTVT.

This chain connects TRBV5-1 to TRBJ1-1; absent DNA, TCRdb's TRBD1 call cannot be checked. This CDR3 comprises 13 residues. Germline V CDR1 and CDR2: SGHRS, YFSETQ. The CDR3 reads CASSPDRGNEAFF.

CDR3 residues: CASSPPGPKAGYEQYF. The chain has TRBV28 and TRBJ2-7; the TCRdb call, TRBD1, lacks DNA for checking. Germline V gene sequence: CDR1 MDHEN, CDR2 SYDVKM. The CDR3 spans 16 residues.

This chain links TRBV29-1 with TRBJ2-1; TCRdb designates TRBD1, a call that cannot be tested without DNA. Germline CDR1 reads SQVTM; CDR2 reads ANQGSEA. The CDR3 runs to 14 residues. CDR3 sequence: CSVGQGAGVNEQFF.

The gene calls are TRBV12-3 or TRBV12-4 and TRBJ1-5. The CDR3 loop spans 14 amino acids. The CDR3: CASSHGKIHQPQHF.

This rearrangement joins TRBV7-9 to TRBJ2-3; TCRdb returns TRBD1, unconfirmable since there is no DNA. Germline lookup yields CDR1 SEHNR and CDR2 FQNEAQ (reference sequence). CDR3 length: 14 amino acids. This chain's CDR3 is CASSSGQFADTQYF.

Here the CDR3 reads CASSKEFGPDSNQPQHF. V is TRBV21-1 and J is TRBJ1-5. TRBV21-1 is labeled a pseudogene. The CDR3 is 17 residues long.